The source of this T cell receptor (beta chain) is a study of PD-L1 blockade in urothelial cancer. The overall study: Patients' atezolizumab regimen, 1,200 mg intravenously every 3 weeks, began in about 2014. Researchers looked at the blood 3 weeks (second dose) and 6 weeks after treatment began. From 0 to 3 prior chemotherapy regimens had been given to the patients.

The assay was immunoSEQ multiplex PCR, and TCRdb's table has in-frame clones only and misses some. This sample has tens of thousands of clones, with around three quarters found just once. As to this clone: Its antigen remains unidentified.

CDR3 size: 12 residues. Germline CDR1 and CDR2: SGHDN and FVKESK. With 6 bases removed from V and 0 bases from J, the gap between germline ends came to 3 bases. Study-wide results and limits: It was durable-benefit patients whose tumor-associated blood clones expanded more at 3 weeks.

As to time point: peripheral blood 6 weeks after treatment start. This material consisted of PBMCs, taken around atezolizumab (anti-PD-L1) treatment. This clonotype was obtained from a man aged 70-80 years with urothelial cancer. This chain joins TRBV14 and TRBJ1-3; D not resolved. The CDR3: CASSYSGNTIYF. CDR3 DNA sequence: TGTGCCAGCAGTTACTCTGGAAACACCATATATTTT. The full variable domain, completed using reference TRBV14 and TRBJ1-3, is EAGVTQFPSHSVIEKGQTVTLRCDPISGHDNLYWYRRVMGKEIKFLLHFVKESKQDESGMPNNRFLAERTGGTYSTLKVQPAELEDSGVYFCASSYSGNTIYFGEGSWLTVV.